This T cell receptor beta chain comes out of a study of identical twins (dated by TCRdb to about 2016). With regard to the full study: The study deep-sequenced TCR alpha and beta repertoires from monozygotic twins, unrelated adults of various ages and cord blood to test whether fetal clonotypes persist. To rule out contamination, replicate twin experiments were performed at different times with different library preparation protocols.

As encoded in the germline V gene, CDR1 is MNHEY while CDR2 is SVGAGI. V lost 6 bases and J lost 5 bases, and the count of bases not matched to a germline gene is 16. The CDR3 sequence holds 17 residues, the cysteine and phenylalanine included. Only CDR3 DNA is held: 51 bases, read in frame from base 1. Only healthy Caucasian donors were included. The twin cohort consisted of three pairs of female monozygotic twins, all aged roughly 18 to 29 years. Peripheral blood mononuclear cells were the source from which RNA for the TCR libraries was isolated. Libraries were made using 5' RACE. Sequencing was carried out with an Illumina HiSeq 2000. Template switching introduced a universal primer binding site; the final cDNA contained a unique molecular identifier, enabling accurate counting of TCR cDNA molecules. First-strand cDNA for TCR alpha and beta chains was synthesized from specific primers in the conserved constant-segment region. To control for contamination, every cDNA library carried two barcodes: a SMART-Mk sample barcode plus Illumina barcodes. Two successive PCR steps introduced TruSeq adapter sequences along with Illumina sample barcodes. TCR alpha and beta cDNA libraries were sequenced on the Illumina HiSeq platform with custom primers. On the authors' methods: MiGEC processed the raw reads to extract unique molecular identifiers, while MiXCR was used to determine the CDR3 positions. For each individual, recombination models were inferred using an EM algorithm with the repgenHMM and IGoR tools. Shared clonotypes were analyzed with the tcR package in R, and sharing was normalized by the product of cloneset sizes. To study raw recombination free of thymic and clonal selection effects, out-of-frame nonproductive sequences were analyzed. Using fastp trimming at Q25 and MiXCR clonotype assembly, TCRdb reanalyzed the public sequencing data and kept in-frame beta chains. Each record represents a unique CDR3 protein, reported with the most common genes and DNA among its rows. For this entry, the V and J calls and clone size follow TCRdb and not the study's own pipeline. This sample gives hundreds of thousands of distinct CDR3 sequences in total; about 7.6% of them show up just once. The top ten constitute roughly 1.6% of the sample.

Beyond this particular receptor, the publication reports: Out-of-frame TCR alpha sequences shared between twins showed an excess of low generation-probability sequences compared with coincidental sharing between unrelated individuals. Invariant T cells such as MAIT and iNKT could partly confound zero-insertion analyses, although diverse VJ usage argued against such confounding for most clonotypes. Out-of-frame TCR alpha sharing in monozygotic twins was systematically underestimated by recombination models, whereas sharing between unrelated individuals was in agreement with the recombination models. In beta out-of-frame sequences, excess twin sharing was weaker, because having fewer shared sequences lowered the signal-to-noise ratio. Because the same donors could not be followed over many years, the conclusions relied on cross-sectional statistical analysis. Abundant cord blood beta clonotypes had fewer insertions, young adult naive repertoires showed a similar but weaker trend, and memory repertoires showed no such trend.

This clonotype has ten or more counts. Its cognate antigen has yet to be identified. No base quality information exists; no much larger clone differs at one position. This sample also appeared in a second study, on yellow fever vaccine responses in identical twins. In that second paper, the authors write: The authors reported that the T cell response to vaccination in identical twins appeared partly convergent and partly personalized. In the study, vaccine-responding T cell clones were precisely tracked in identical twins.

Recombination connected TRBV6-5 to TRBJ2-1, with TRBD1 identical over 7 junction bases. Material for sequencing was PBMCs. This sequence was found in a woman between 18 and 29 years old in good health. CDR3 loop: CASSSTWPGQKNNEQFF. The nucleotides are TGTGCCAGCAGCTCTACTTGGCCGGGACAGAAAAACAATGAGCAGTTCTTC.